This record looks at one T cell receptor (beta chain) sequence and its context. The antigen is not known. The cDNA was produced through 5'RACE with 10-nucleotide random UMIs. A single run covered 15-18 subjects with over 190 million TCR-beta sequences. Each CDR3 protein is one row after TCRdb ran MiXCR on the 5' RACE reads. The sample lists approximately 100,000 distinct CDR3 sequences, 10% to 12% occurring once. The data belong to a study of neurological immune-mediated disorders. Points from the study as a whole: Expansion of TCR clones was greatest in HTLV-1-associated myelopathy and smallest in multiple sclerosis, where it fell below that of healthy controls.

Noted time point: longitudinal time-point 3. PBMCs stored at -80 C, numbering 2 million, were the origin of the unsorted libraries. The sequence came from a female donor with HTLV-1-associated myelopathy (HAM/TSP). The source material was PBMCs.

The CDR3 coding sequence is TGTGCCAGCAGCTTAGGTCGCACTGGAGGGAATCAGCCCCAGCATTTT. It encodes CASSLGRTGGNQPQHF. V is TRBV7-9 and J is TRBJ1-5; D remains unclear. Trimming pared 1 base from V and 4 bases from J, leaving 14 bases between. The germline V gene encodes CDR1 SEHNR and CDR2 FQNEAQ (reference sequence). The CDR3 spans 16 residues.